The clone carrying this T cell receptor (beta chain) has a count of ten or more. Its specificity is not known. Amplified TCR beta CDR3 regions came from RNA transcripts. The primer set for the first-round RT-PCR of the TCR CDR3 was HTBI. TCRdb re-called the multiplex PCR reads with MiXCR, one entry per CDR3 protein. Of 89,000 or so distinct CDR3 sequences in the sample, 35% to 45% were seen once. Germline CDR1 SEHNR, CDR2 FQNEAQ (reference sequence). V trimming: 5 bases; J trimming: 3 bases; junction bases outside the gene matches: 14. This CDR3 comprises 18 residues. Graves' hyperthyroidism was deemed stable given no ophthalmopathy progression within 18 months. Clinical symptoms, serum thyroxine, TRAb, thyroid ultrasound and orbital computed tomography established diagnosis. This sample is drawn from a study of T cells in Graves' hyperthyroidism and ophthalmopathy. Study-level points and caveats: From stable hyperthyroidism, ophthalmopathy was separated by a 13 V-J model.

The TCR sequence derives from a woman in her twenties or thirties with Graves' hyperthyroidism. The sequenced sample was peripheral blood or thyroid tissue (not recorded which). The rearrangement links TRBV7-9 to TRBJ2-7; 12 nucleotides line up with TRBD1. The CDR3 nucleotides are TGTGCCAGCAGCGCACCTGGGGGACAGGGGGCTAAAAACTACGAGCAGTACTTC. Translation: CASSAPGGQGAKNYEQYF.